This T cell receptor beta chain originates from a study of beta chain features in type 1 diabetes (dated 2018 in TCRdb). General notes on the study: Mean age, gender distribution, total cell number and subset yield did not differ between patients and healthy donors. In the study, recently diagnosed type 1 diabetes patients and matched healthy donors were compared on the TCRB repertoires of their sorted circulating CD4+ T cell subsets. A total of over 90,000,000 sorted cells were examined across all samples, and a strong correlation was observed between cell number per subset and RNA yield. Whereas all 28 donors provided naive and central memory subsets, regulatory and stem cell-like memory subsets were isolated from just 8 patients and roughly eight healthy donors.

The germline V gene provides CDR1 SQVTM and CDR2 ANQGSEA. Relative to germline, V is 4 bases shorter and J is 0 bases shorter, with 7 bases between their ends. Inclusive of the bounding cysteine and phenylalanine, the CDR3 is 14 residues long. Only the CDR3 portion is preserved as DNA: 42 bases, with reading frame beginning at the first base. Overall study results and their limits: In all four CD4+ subsets, TCRB CDR3 length was moderately but significantly shorter in type 1 diabetes patients. Naive, central memory and regulatory TCRB repertoires appeared to be more similar among patients than among healthy donors. Because cDNA was sequenced instead of genomic DNA, activated cells with high expression could be over-represented, although the groups did not differ in activation or CD3 levels. Fewer insertions and more nucleotide deletions at VDJ recombination sites were observed in patients with type 1 diabetes, implying thymic rearrangement abnormalities. HLA sub-analyses involved small numbers of individuals, so any influence of HLA type on TCRB rearrangement remained unresolved. Shorter templates might have been favored by PCR, but patient and control samples were amplified and corrected together, so both groups would have been affected equally by any skew.

Each donor gave one peripheral blood draw, about 110 mL on average, collected into heparinised tubes. Naive, central memory, regulatory and stem cell-like memory CD4+ T cells were sorted on a BD FACSAria II using a panel including CD45RO, CCR7, CD25, CD127, CD95 and CD27. Every sorted population had a purity above 98%. Right away, PBMCs were isolated by Lymphoprep density gradient centrifugation and were stained directly, with no culture step. Samples were stained and sorted in pairs, with one healthy donor and one patient per experiment, so that batch effects were minimized. Note on this clone: Its antigen remains unidentified. There are no base qualities to consult, and no much larger clone falls within one base.

The entire amount of isolated RNA was reverse transcribed using the High Capacity cDNA Reverse Transcription Kit, so the sequenced TCRB transcripts were expressed ones. Deep immunoSEQ sequencing was applied to naive, central memory and regulatory T cell samples, giving an average of roughly 3.5 million total reads per sample. Sorted cells were lysed in RLT buffer, and RNA was extracted using DNase-treated RNeasy Micro or Mini kits according to cell number. To prevent cross-contamination, every cell subset was processed on its own, while patient and healthy donor samples were processed together. Using the immunoSEQ multiplex PCR, TCRB sequences were amplified from cDNA into 87-bp fragments spanning the CDR3 region. Amplicons were sequenced on the Illumina HiSeq platform. The authors' analysis ran thus. PCR bias was computationally corrected using synthetic template baselines, reads within Hamming distance 2 were collapsed, and singletons that could not be merged were discarded. By aligning reads against IMGT, V, D and J genes, CDR3 length, and insertions or deletions at six rearrangement sites were assigned. Within each subset, clonotype counts were normalized to sorted cell number, after which true diversity and Gini coefficients were computed with the tcR R package. Repertoire sharing was quantified using the overlap coefficient calculated on TCRB nucleotide sequences. Out-of-frame TCRB sequences from naive cells were analyzed to stand in for the pre-selection repertoire. The table was pulled from immuneACCESS by TCRdb, which kept in-frame rearrangements only. Such tables lose some clones; where checked, under half of the loss comes from unresolved V genes, and the rest has no known cause. V, J and clone size were drawn from that table, and D and trimming were deduced from the DNA. The table for this sample lists 250,000 or so clones; 68% of them were counted only once. Approximately 0.053% of the sample lies in the top ten.

Rearrangement joined TRBV29-1 to TRBJ2-6; the D gene assignment is ambiguous. The sequencing sample was made of naive CD4+ T cells from blood. The sample's cell subset or site label is to be understood as: true naive CD4+ T cells. The clonotype comes from a man under 40 in good health. The CDR3 protein: CSVGRSSGANVLTF. The nucleotide sequence reads as follows: TGCAGCGTTGGCCGGTCCTCTGGGGCCAACGTCCTGACTTTC.